This T cell receptor (beta chain) was observed in a study of T cell clonotyping in hematopoietic cell transplantation. The study's findings and limits: Without cell sorting, CD4 versus CD8 contributions remain unresolved. Pathologically expanded recipient clonotypes increased progressively from day 30 to day 180 as diversity fell. Few recipient clonotypes overlapped donors; over 97% were de novo at given depth. Graft donor and pretransplant recipient Inverse Simpson Index values predicted broader posttransplant TCR diversity.

TCRdb keeps only in-frame clones here, not all; method: immunoSEQ multiplex PCR. The sample has about 15,000 clones, roughly 70% seen once. Comments on this clone: Its antigen remains unknown.

The TCR sequence derives from a woman in her sixties in good health. Some clones in this sample may be carry-over from other donors' samples. The sequenced sample was peripheral blood mononuclear cells.

The CDR3 region is CASSLDSRENEKLFF. CDR3 DNA: TGTGCCAGCAGCTTAGACAGCAGGGAGAATGAAAAACTGTTTTTT. The chain joins TRBV7-6 to TRBJ1-4; a weak D match, TRBD1 (5 bases). The ends were cut back, 1 base at V and 5 bases at J, with 11 bases in the middle. The CDR3 has 15 amino acids. CDR1 and CDR2 from the germline V gene are SGHVS and FNYEAQ.